One sample yielded the 27 T cell receptor beta chains listed below, sequenced in a study of neurological immune-mediated disorders. TCRdb called the 5' RACE reads again in MiXCR, with one record for every CDR3 protein. Among about 62,000 distinct CDR3 sequences listed, 3% to 4% were seen once. The sequencing input was PBMCs. The receptors were gathered from a woman between 45 and 60 years old with multiple sclerosis.

This clonotype occurred many times. This sequence joins TRBV29-1 and TRBJ1-1; tentative D call: TRBD1 (6 bases). The CDR3 has 11 residues. Trimming stripped 7 bases from V and 5 bases from J, with 11 bases between. Looked up from germline, CDR1 is SQVTM and CDR2 is ANQGSEA. The CDR3 DNA reads as TGCAGCGCCTCTCAGGGGACTGAAGCTTTCTTT. It encodes CSASQGTEAFF.

Many counts were recorded for this clonotype. The gene calls are TRBV4-2 and TRBJ1-1, with 7 bases aligning to TRBD1. CDR3 length: 15 residues. J was trimmed by 1 base and V by 1 base; bases with no gene match: 3. Germline CDR1 and CDR2: LGHNA and YNFKEQ. CDR3 bases: TGTGCCAGCAGCCAAGTAGGGACAGCGAACACTGAAGCTTTCTTT. It yields the protein CASSQVGTANTEAFF.

This clonotype was counted many times. V and J are TRBV7-9 and TRBJ2-5; TRBD2 might be the D (6 bases). The V end lost 6 bases, the J end lost 3 bases, and 11 bases lay between the germline ends. There are 13 residues in the CDR3. Germline-derived CDR1 and CDR2 are SEHNR and FQNEAQ (reference sequence). For the CDR3, the DNA is TGTGCCAGCAGAGGATGGGGGGAAGAGACCCAGTACTTC. Translation: CASRGWGEETQYF.

This clonotype was detected ten times or more. The rearrangement links TRBV12-3 or TRBV12-4 to TRBJ1-1; D perhaps matches TRBD1 (5 bases). There are 12 residues in the CDR3. The germline V and J ends were trimmed by 7 bases and 5 bases, with 11 bases remaining between them. The CDR3 sequence: CASTHGGTEAFF. CDR3 nucleotides: TGTGCCAGCACTCACGGGGGGACTGAAGCTTTCTTT.

This clonotype showed up many times. This sequence joins TRBV30 and TRBJ2-1, with D tentatively TRBD2 (6 bases). Germline loops: CDR1 GTSNPN, CDR2 SVGIG (reference sequence). This CDR3 has 12 residues. The V and J ends lost 7 bases and 5 bases respectively, with 12 bases between them. CDR3: CAFGGANNEQFF. The CDR3 nucleotides are TGTGCCTTTGGAGGGGCAAACAATGAGCAGTTCTTC.

This clonotype has a count of ten or more. The chain carries TRBV20-1 and TRBJ2-1; 10 positions match TRBD1. V gave up 5 bases and J gave up 9 bases; unmatched junction bases: 7. The CDR3 has 13 residues. Germline CDR1 and CDR2: DFQATT and SNEGSKA (reference sequence). This CDR3 is CSAEDRGSGEQFF. CDR3 sequence (DNA): TGCAGTGCTGAGGACAGGGGGTCGGGTGAGCAGTTCTTC.

This clonotype was observed at least ten times. The gene calls are TRBV5-1 and TRBJ2-4; the D call may be TRBD1 or TRBD2 (5 bases each). Trimming cost V 2 bases and J 0 bases, with 9 bases left between them. Germline assignment: CDR1 SGHRS and CDR2 YFSETQ. The CDR3 is 15 residues long. CDR3 in amino acids: CASSFGAGAKNIQYF. The CDR3 bases are TGCGCCAGCAGCTTCGGGGCGGGAGCCAAAAACATTCAGTACTTC.

This clonotype has a count of ten or more. V is TRBV20-1 and J is TRBJ2-5; no firm D call. The CDR3 consists of 14 residues. V gave up 6 bases and J gave up 2 bases, with 16 bases separating them. Germline V CDR1 and CDR2: DFQATT, SNEGSKA (reference sequence). The CDR3 DNA sequence: TGCAGTGCCCCGAGGCCGCTTGGGCAAGAGACCCAGTACTTC. It specifies CSAPRPLGQETQYF.

The chain has TRBV7-2 and TRBJ1-1, with D possibly being TRBD1 (5 bases). The CDR3 is 15 residues long. Germline CDR1 reads SGHTA; CDR2 reads FQGNSA. Trimming pared 5 bases from V and 5 bases from J, leaving 18 bases between. This CDR3 reads CASSLRDSRRTEAFF. CDR3 nucleotides: TGTGCCAGCAGCCTCCGGGACTCCCGGAGGACTGAAGCTTTCTTT.

In its sample, this clonotype was seen many times. The junction differs from germline at one of its ends, possibly a read error. The chain couples TRBV3-1 to TRBJ1-5; 8 bases map to TRBD1. Per the germline V gene, CDR1 is LGHDT and CDR2 is YNNKEL (reference sequence). The CDR3 sequence is 16 residues long. The chain's CDR3 is CASSQEGQGSNQPQNF. Here the CDR3 DNA reads TGTGCCAGCAGCCAAGAAGGACAGGGAAGCAATCAGCCCCAGAATTTT.

This clonotype was picked up many times. This chain uses TRBV5-1 with TRBJ2-7; possible D gene TRBD2, 5 bases. With 4 bases removed from V and 6 bases from J, the gap between germline ends came to 11 bases. This CDR3 is 12 amino acids long. CDR1 SGHRS and CDR2 YFSETQ come from the germline V gene. The CDR3 DNA reads as TGCGCCAGCAGCGTGGACTGGGGCGAGCAGTACTTC. It translates to CASSVDWGEQYF.

The V gene is TRBV16, the J gene TRBJ2-1; D possibly corresponds to TRBD1 (6 bases). The CDR3 loop spans 14 amino acids. CDR1 and CDR2 from the germline V gene are KGHSY and FQNENV. The V end lost 2 bases, the J end lost 8 bases, and 13 bases lay between the germline ends. CDR3 sequence reads: CASSQDRTSDEQFF. CDR3 in DNA: TGTGCCAGCAGCCAAGACAGGACATCAGATGAGCAGTTCTTC. Full variable domain (rest looked up from reference TRBV16 and TRBJ2-1): GEEVAQTPKHLVRGEGQKAKLYCAPIKGHSYVFWYQQVLKNEFKFLISFQNENVFDETGMPKERFSAKCLPNSPCSLEIQATKLEDSAVYFCASSQDRTSDEQFFGPGTRLTVL.

The sample holds many counts of this clonotype. Given a much more abundant clone one base away, this may be a read error. The chain carries TRBV5-6 and TRBJ1-6; D unresolved. Germline assignment: CDR1 SGHDT and CDR2 YYEEEE. The CDR3 length is 15 residues. V lost 5 bases and J lost 7, with 16 bases in between. The chain's CDR3 is CASSYVGKANSPLHF. The DNA of the CDR3 is TGTGCCAGCAGTTACGTGGGGAAGGCCAATTCACCCCTCCACTTT.

This clonotype was seen many times. The DNA of the CDR3 is TGTGCCAGCAAGGTCCCAACAGGCACAGATACGCAGTATTTT. It encodes CASKVPTGTDTQYF. This chain uses TRBV5-5 with TRBJ2-3, with D uncertain. Germline loops: CDR1 SGHKS, CDR2 YYEKEE (reference sequence). The CDR3 covers 14 residues. V was pared by 6 bases and J by 1 base, with 12 bases between.

This clonotype was recorded many times. The chain is built from TRBV5-1 and TRBJ2-7; D is perhaps TRBD1 (6 bases). V lost 1 base to trimming and J lost 3 bases, with 8 bases between them. The length of the CDR3 is 13 residues. CDR1 is SGHRS and CDR2 is YFSETQ in the germline V gene. CDR3 in amino acids: CASSLNRDYEQYF. DNA of the CDR3: TGCGCCAGCAGCTTGAACAGGGACTACGAGCAGTACTTC.

Ten or more counts support this clonotype. J is TRBJ2-1 and V is TRBV12-3 or TRBV12-4; D is perhaps TRBD2 (6 bases). Trimming cost V 6 bases and J 5 bases, with 11 bases left between them. CDR3 length: 13 residues. This CDR3 is CASSFGTDNEQFF. The CDR3 nucleotides are TGTGCCAGCAGCTTCGGGACTGACAATGAGCAGTTCTTC.

This clonotype appeared many times. The chain uses TRBV24-1 and TRBJ2-3; TRBD2 matches at 15 bases. The junction had 5 bases not matched to a gene; V was cut back by 3 bases and J by 2 bases. The CDR3 totals 18 residues. CDR1 and CDR2 from the germline V gene are KGHDR and SFDVKD. This CDR3 reads CATSDLGTSGRYTDTQYF. CDR3 DNA sequence: TGTGCCACCAGTGATCTCGGGACTAGCGGGAGGTACACAGATACGCAGTATTTT.

This clonotype was observed many times. The chain has TRBV12-3 or TRBV12-4 and TRBJ2-7; 15 bases are shared with TRBD2. CDR3 length: 19 amino acids. With V trimmed by 5 bases and J by 2 bases, 13 bases remained unmatched. For the CDR3, the DNA is TGTGCCAGCAGTCCCTCTCTCGGACTAGCGGGAGGGTACGCCTACGAGCAGTACTTC. As protein: CASSPSLGLAGGYAYEQYF.

This clonotype was seen once. The rearrangement links TRBV6-2 or TRBV6-3 to TRBJ1-5; no reliable D call. Trimming removed 2 bases from V and 3 bases from J, with 11 bases in between. Germline loops: CDR1 MNHEY, CDR2 SVGEGT. The CDR3 sequence is 15 residues long. The CDR3 spells CASSYAGKDNQPQHF. DNA for the CDR3: TGTGCCAGCAGTTACGCGGGAAAGGACAATCAGCCCCAGCATTTT.

The V call is TRBV7-2, the J call TRBJ2-1; TRBD2 might be the D (6 bases). The CDR3 is made up of 16 amino acids. The V end was cut by 7 bases, the J end by 7 bases, with 23 bases between. CDR1 SGHTA and CDR2 FQGNSA come from the germline V gene. CDR3 in amino acids: CASTKTRDGRRNEQFF. In nucleotides, the CDR3 is TGTGCCAGCACCAAGACCCGGGACGGGAGAAGGAATGAGCAGTTCTTC.

This chain links TRBV12-3 or TRBV12-4 with TRBJ2-5; D is undetermined. The V gene lost 6 bases and the J gene lost 2 bases, with 10 bases spanning the gap. This CDR3 spans 13 amino acids. The CDR3 coding sequence is TGTGCCAGCAGGGACGGTTTTCAAGAGACCCAGTACTTC. Amino acid sequence: CASRDGFQETQYF.

This clonotype has a count of ten or more. This rearrangement joins TRBV5-1 to TRBJ2-2; 10 bases line up with TRBD1. This CDR3 is built from 14 residues. The germline CDR1 and CDR2 sequences are SGHRS and YFSETQ. The J segment lost 7 bases and the V segment lost 5 bases, leaving 5 bases of the junction unmatched. The CDR3, as DNA: TGCGCCAGCAGTGGGACAGGGGTTGTCGGGGAGCTGTTTTTT. Its translation: CASSGTGVVGELFF.

Many counts were recorded for this clonotype. The V and J genes are TRBV24-1 and TRBJ2-7; tentative D call: TRBD1 (6 bases). From germline, CDR1 is KGHDR and CDR2 SFDVKD. V was trimmed by 3 bases and J by 2 bases, leaving 28 bases between them. There are 20 residues in the CDR3. CDR3 residues: CATSDGLEGRQAVRPYEQYF. The CDR3 DNA follows: TGTGCCACCAGTGATGGCTTGGAAGGGAGACAGGCCGTAAGACCCTACGAGCAGTACTTC.

This clonotype has a count of ten or more. The V call is TRBV6-5, the J call TRBJ1-2; no clear D. The CDR3 has 16 amino acids. CDR1 is MNHEY and CDR2 is SVGAGI in the germline V gene. The V and J ends lost 4 bases and 0 bases respectively, with 15 bases between them. CDR3 DNA sequence: TGTGCCAGCAGTTCCCTTTATGCGTCAGCTAACTATGGCTACACCTTC. It yields the protein CASSSLYASANYGYTF.

Ten or more counts support this clonotype. The chain has TRBV6-2 or TRBV6-3 and TRBJ2-7; 7 nucleotides match TRBD2. The CDR3 contains 12 residues. Trimming at V came to 6 bases and at J to 3 bases, leaving 2 bases not matched to a gene. The germline gives CDR1 MNHEY, CDR2 SVGEGT. This chain's CDR3 is CASSGRFYEQYF. The CDR3, as DNA: TGTGCCAGCAGCGGGAGGTTCTACGAGCAGTACTTC.

J is TRBJ2-7 and V is TRBV12-3 or TRBV12-4; 11 nucleotides align to TRBD1. The CDR3 is 16 residues long. Trimming removed 7 bases from V and 4 bases from J; junction bases left unmatched: 12. Here the CDR3 reads CASTPAWDRGAYEQYF. DNA of the CDR3: TGTGCCAGCACCCCAGCGTGGGACAGGGGGGCGTACGAGCAGTACTTC.

This clonotype has just a few counts. V usage is TRBV5-1 and J usage is TRBJ2-5, with 9 positions matching TRBD2. V was pared by 4 bases and J by 5 bases, with 6 bases of the junction left unmatched. The CDR3 length is 14 residues. Germline V gene sequence: CDR1 SGHRS, CDR2 YFSETQ. The CDR3 reads CASSLSGSMETQYF. The CDR3 DNA reads as TGCGCCAGCAGCCTTAGCGGGAGTATGGAGACCCAGTACTTC.